This T cell receptor beta chain emerged from a study of CD8+CD57+ T cells in acquired aplastic anemia. This clonotype was recorded many times. This CDR3 spans 16 amino acids. With 2 bases removed from V and 0 bases from J, the gap between germline ends came to 14 bases. Looked up from germline, CDR1 is SGHRS and CDR2 is YFSETQ. Whoever was chosen for sequencing had shown CD8+CD57+ cell expansion by flow cytometry. Both TCR beta VDJ combination and CDR3 sequence profiling were carried out. Genomic DNA was the template for this profiling. TCRdb re-called the reads with MiXCR, one entry per CDR3 protein. The table lists approximately 260,000 distinct CDR3 sequences, 82% of them singletons, with 40% to 50% in the top ten.

This receptor was obtained from a human donor with aplastic anemia. The sample taken for sequencing was sorted CD4+, CD8+, or CD8+CD57+ T cells (not recorded which) from PBMCs. The chain carries TRBV5-1 and TRBJ1-1, with D possibly TRBD1 on 6 matching bases. In nucleotides, the CDR3 is TGCGCCAGCAGCTTACAGGGCGGGGCAATGAACACTGAAGCTTTCTTT. Translated, it gives CASSLQGGAMNTEAFF.